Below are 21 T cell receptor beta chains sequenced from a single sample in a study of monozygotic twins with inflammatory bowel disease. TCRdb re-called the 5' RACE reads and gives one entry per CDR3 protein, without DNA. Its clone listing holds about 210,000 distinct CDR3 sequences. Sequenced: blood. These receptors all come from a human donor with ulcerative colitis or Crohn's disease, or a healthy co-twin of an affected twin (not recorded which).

CDR3 sequence reads: CSARWGTSAIEQFF. The chain couples TRBV20-1 to TRBJ2-1; TCRdb outputs TRBD2, but without DNA this stays unchecked. CDR1 and CDR2 from the germline V gene are DFQATT and SNEGSKA (reference sequence). The CDR3 has 14 amino acids.

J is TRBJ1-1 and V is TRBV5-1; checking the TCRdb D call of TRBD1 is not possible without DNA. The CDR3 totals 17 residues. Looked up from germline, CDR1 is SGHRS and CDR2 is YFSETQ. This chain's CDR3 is CASSLLPGEAMNTEAFF. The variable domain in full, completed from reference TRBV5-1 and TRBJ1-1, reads KAGVTQTPRYLIKTRGQQVTLSCSPISGHRSVSWYQQTPGQGLQFLFEYFSETQRNKGNFPGRFSGRQFSNSRSEMNVSTLELGDSALYLCASSLLPGEAMNTEAFFGQGTRLTVV.

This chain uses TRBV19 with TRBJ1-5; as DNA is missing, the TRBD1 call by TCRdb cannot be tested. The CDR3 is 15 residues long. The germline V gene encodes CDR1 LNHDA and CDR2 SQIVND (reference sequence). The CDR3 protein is CASSGSDTSNQPQHF.

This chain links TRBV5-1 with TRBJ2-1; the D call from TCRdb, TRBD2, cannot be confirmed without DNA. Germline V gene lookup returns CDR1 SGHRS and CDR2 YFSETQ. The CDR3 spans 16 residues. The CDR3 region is CASSLSLALPHNEQLF.

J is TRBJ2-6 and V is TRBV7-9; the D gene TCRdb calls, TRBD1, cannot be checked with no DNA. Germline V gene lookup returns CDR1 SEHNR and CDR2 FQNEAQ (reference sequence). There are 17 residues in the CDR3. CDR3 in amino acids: CASSGGDRISGANVLTF. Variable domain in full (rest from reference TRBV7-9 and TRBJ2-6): DTGVSQNPRHKITKRGQNVTFRCDPISEHNRLYWYRQTLGQGPEFLTYFQNEAQLEKSRLLSDRFSAERPKGSFSTLEIQRTEQGDSAMYLCASSGGDRISGANVLTFGAGSRLTVL.

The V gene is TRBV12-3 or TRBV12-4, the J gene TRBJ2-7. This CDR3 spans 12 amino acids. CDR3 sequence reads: CASSSGPYEQYF.

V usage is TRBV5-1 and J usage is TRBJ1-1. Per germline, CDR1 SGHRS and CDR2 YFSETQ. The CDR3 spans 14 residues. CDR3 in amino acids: CASSLDRAGTEAFF.

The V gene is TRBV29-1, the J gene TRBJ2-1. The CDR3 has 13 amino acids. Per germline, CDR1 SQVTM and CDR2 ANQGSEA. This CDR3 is CSVVEGFYNEQFF.

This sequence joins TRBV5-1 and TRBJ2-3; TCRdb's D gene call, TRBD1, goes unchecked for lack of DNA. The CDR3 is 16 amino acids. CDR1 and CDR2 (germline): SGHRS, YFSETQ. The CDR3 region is CASSLMGGANTDTQYF.

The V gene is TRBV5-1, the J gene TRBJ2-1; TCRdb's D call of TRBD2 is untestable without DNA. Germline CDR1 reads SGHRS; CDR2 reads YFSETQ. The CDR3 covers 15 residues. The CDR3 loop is CASSPASGGNNEQFF.

The CDR3 reads CSGQGDVRGEQYF. The chain employs TRBV29-1 and TRBJ2-7; checking the TCRdb D call of TRBD1 is not possible without DNA. The CDR3 has 13 residues. The germline CDR1 and CDR2 sequences are SQVTM and ANQGSEA.

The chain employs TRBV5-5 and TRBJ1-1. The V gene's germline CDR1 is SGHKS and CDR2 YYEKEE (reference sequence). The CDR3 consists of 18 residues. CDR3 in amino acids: CASSSNWSRRNMNTEAFF.

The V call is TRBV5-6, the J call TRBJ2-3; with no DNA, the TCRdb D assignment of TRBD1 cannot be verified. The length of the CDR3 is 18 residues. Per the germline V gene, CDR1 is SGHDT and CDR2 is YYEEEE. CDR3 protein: CASSEPLWGGDVADTQYF.

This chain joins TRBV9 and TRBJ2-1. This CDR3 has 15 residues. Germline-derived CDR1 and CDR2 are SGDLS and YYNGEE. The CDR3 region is CASSAEPSSYNEQFF.

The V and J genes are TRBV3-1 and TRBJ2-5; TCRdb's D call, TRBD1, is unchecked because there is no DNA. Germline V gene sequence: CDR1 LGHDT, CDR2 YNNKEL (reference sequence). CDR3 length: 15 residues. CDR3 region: CASTPLAGSPETQYF.

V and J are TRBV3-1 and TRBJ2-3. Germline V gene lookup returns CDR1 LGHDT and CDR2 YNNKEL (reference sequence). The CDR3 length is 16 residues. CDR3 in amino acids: CASSQVVGVSTDTQYF.

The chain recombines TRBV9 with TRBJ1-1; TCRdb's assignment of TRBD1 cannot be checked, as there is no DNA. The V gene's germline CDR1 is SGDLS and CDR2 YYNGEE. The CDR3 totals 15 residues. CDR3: CASSVTGAGTTEAFF.

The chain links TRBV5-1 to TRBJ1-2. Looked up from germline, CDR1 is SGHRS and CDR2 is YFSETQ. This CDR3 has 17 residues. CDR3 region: CASSLAVGYTLSYGYTF.

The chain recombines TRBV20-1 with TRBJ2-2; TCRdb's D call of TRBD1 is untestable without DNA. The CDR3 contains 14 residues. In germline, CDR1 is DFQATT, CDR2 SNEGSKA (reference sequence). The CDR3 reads CSARQTGGTGELFF.

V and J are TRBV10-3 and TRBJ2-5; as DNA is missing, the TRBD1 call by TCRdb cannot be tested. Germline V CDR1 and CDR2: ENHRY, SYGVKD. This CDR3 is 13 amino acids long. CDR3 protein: CAINGQIGETQYF.

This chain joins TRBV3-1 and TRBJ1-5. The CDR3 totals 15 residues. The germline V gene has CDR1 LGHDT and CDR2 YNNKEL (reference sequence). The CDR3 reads CASSQDPNSNQPQHF. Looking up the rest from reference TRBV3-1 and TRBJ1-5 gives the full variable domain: DTAVSQTPKYLVTQMGNDKSIKCEQNLGHDTMYWYKQDSKKFLKIMFSYNNKELIINETVPNRFSPKSPDKAHLNLHINSLELGDSAVYFCASSQDPNSNQPQHFGDGTRLSIL.